The rows below give T cell receptor beta chains drawn from one sample of a study of T-cell memory formation after mild COVID-19. TCRdb fed the 5' RACE reads into MiXCR, producing one record per CDR3 protein. The data contain 340,000 or so distinct CDR3 sequences, roughly 13% of them seen just once; the ten biggest clones take up 20% to 25%. What was sequenced was PBMCs or a T cell subset sorted from them (not recorded which). These receptors all come from a young man who had mild COVID-19 (a few samples of this study predate the infection). Cell type and time point are not known. Both conserved end residues are part of each CDR3. A D gene is named only where the DNA matches it firmly. Size is stated for part of the rows, as once, few or many counts, or as a class when the clone is expanded.

CDR3nt: TGCGCCAGCGCTAAGGTGCGCACAGATACGCAGTATTTT
CDR3aa: CASAKVRTDTQYF
v_gene: TRBV5-1
j_gene: TRBJ2-3
d_gene: .
abundance: few

CDR3nt: TGTGCCAGCAGTCATGGACAGGGGCACGGCTACACCTTC
CDR3aa: CASSHGQGHGYTF
v_gene: TRBV6-2/TRBV6-3
j_gene: TRBJ1-2
d_gene: TRBD1
abundance: few

CDR3nt: TGCGCCAGCAGCTTGACGGCGGGGGGTTACAATGAGCAGTTCTTC
CDR3aa: CASSLTAGGYNEQFF
v_gene: TRBV5-1
j_gene: TRBJ2-1
d_gene: TRBD2
abundance: few

CDR3nt: TGTGCCAGCAGTAGGCTCGAGCTAGCCAAAAACATTCAGTACTTC
CDR3aa: CASSRLELAKNIQYF
v_gene: TRBV6-6
j_gene: TRBJ2-4
d_gene: .
abundance: .

CDR3nt: TGTGCCAGCAGCTGGGTGGATACGCAGTATTTT
CDR3aa: CASSWVDTQYF
v_gene: TRBV6-6
j_gene: TRBJ2-3
d_gene: .
abundance: many

CDR3nt: TGTGCCAGCAGTTACCACCAGGGACAGGGGTTAAACACTGAAGCTTTCTTT
CDR3aa: CASSYHQGQGLNTEAFF
v_gene: TRBV6-6
j_gene: TRBJ1-1
d_gene: TRBD1
abundance: .

CDR3nt: TGCAGTGCTAGCGACAGCACAGATACGCAGTATTTT
CDR3aa: CSASDSTDTQYF
v_gene: TRBV20-1
j_gene: TRBJ2-3
d_gene: .
abundance: many

CDR3nt: TGTGCCAGCAGCTCACCTACAGGGGTAGAGACCCAGTACTTC
CDR3aa: CASSSPTGVETQYF
v_gene: TRBV7-9
j_gene: TRBJ2-5
d_gene: TRBD1
abundance: few

CDR3nt: TGTGCCACCAGCAGAGACAGGATGGGCAATCAGCCCCAGCATTTT
CDR3aa: CATSRDRMGNQPQHF
v_gene: TRBV15
j_gene: TRBJ1-5
d_gene: .
abundance: .

CDR3nt: TGCGCCAGCAGCCCTGGACAAGCCCCTAATACGCAGTATTTT
CDR3aa: CASSPGQAPNTQYF
v_gene: TRBV5-1
j_gene: TRBJ2-3
d_gene: .
abundance: few

CDR3nt: TGTGCCAGCCTCGATAGGGGGCTCGGCCAAGAGACCCAGTACTTC
CDR3aa: CASLDRGLGQETQYF
v_gene: TRBV7-2
j_gene: TRBJ2-5
d_gene: TRBD1
abundance: .

CDR3nt: TGTGCCAGCAGTTTGATTTCACGGGACTACCGCACAGATACGCAGTATTTT
CDR3aa: CASSLISRDYRTDTQYF
v_gene: TRBV28
j_gene: TRBJ2-3
d_gene: TRBD2
abundance: many

CDR3nt: TGCAGTGCGGGGATTTCCACAGGGCATCAGCCCCAGCATTTT
CDR3aa: CSAGISTGHQPQHF
v_gene: TRBV20-1
j_gene: TRBJ1-5
d_gene: .
abundance: .

CDR3nt: TGCGCCAGCAGCCAAGAGGGGGGGCGGGGTCGTAGCTCCTACAATGAGCAGTTCTTC
CDR3aa: CASSQEGGRGRSSYNEQFF
v_gene: TRBV4-3
j_gene: TRBJ2-1
d_gene: .
abundance: .

CDR3nt: TGCGCCAGCAGCTTTCTAGCGTGGGACTCCTACAATGAGCAGTTCTTC
CDR3aa: CASSFLAWDSYNEQFF
v_gene: TRBV5-1
j_gene: TRBJ2-1
d_gene: .
abundance: few

CDR3nt: TGCAGTGCTAGAGCAGGGGCAACGGACACTGAAGCTTTCTTT
CDR3aa: CSARAGATDTEAFF
v_gene: TRBV20-1
j_gene: TRBJ1-1
d_gene: .
abundance: few

CDR3nt: TGTGCTAGTGGTTTGGTACTTGGGGAAGTGTGGAATCAGCCCCAGCATTTT
CDR3aa: CASGLVLGEVWNQPQHF
v_gene: TRBV12-5
j_gene: TRBJ1-5
d_gene: .
abundance: few

CDR3nt: TGCGCCAGCAGCTTGGACTTCGCTGAAAAACTGTTTTTT
CDR3aa: CASSLDFAEKLFF
v_gene: TRBV5-1
j_gene: TRBJ1-4
d_gene: .
abundance: few

CDR3nt: TGTGCCAGCAGCTTTATGGAGGGAAACACCATATATTTT
CDR3aa: CASSFMEGNTIYF
v_gene: TRBV5-4
j_gene: TRBJ1-3
d_gene: .
abundance: .

CDR3nt: TGTGCCAGCAGCGCAGTCGCGAACACCGGGGAGCTGTTTTTT
CDR3aa: CASSAVANTGELFF
v_gene: TRBV7-8
j_gene: TRBJ2-2
d_gene: .
abundance: large

CDR3nt: TGTGCCAGCAGCCAAGTGGCGGGGGGGCTAAATGAGCAGTTCTTC
CDR3aa: CASSQVAGGLNEQFF
v_gene: TRBV14
j_gene: TRBJ2-1
d_gene: TRBD2
abundance: few

CDR3nt: TGCGCCAGCAGCTTGGGCTCCACAGGGCCCGGGGCCAACGTCCTGACTTTC
CDR3aa: CASSLGSTGPGANVLTF
v_gene: TRBV5-1
j_gene: TRBJ2-6
d_gene: .
abundance: few

CDR3nt: TGTGCCAGTAGTAGGGGGGTGGCCAAAAACATTCAGTACTTC
CDR3aa: CASSRGVAKNIQYF
v_gene: TRBV19
j_gene: TRBJ2-4
d_gene: .
abundance: .

CDR3nt: TGCGCCAGCAGCCTTACAGGGGTGAGTGGCTACACCTTC
CDR3aa: CASSLTGVSGYTF
v_gene: TRBV4-3
j_gene: TRBJ1-2
d_gene: TRBD1
abundance: .

CDR3nt: TGTGCCAGCTCATTCGACAGGGGGCCTGGAAACACCATATATTTT
CDR3aa: CASSFDRGPGNTIYF
v_gene: TRBV18
j_gene: TRBJ1-3
d_gene: TRBD1
abundance: few

CDR3nt: TGTGCCAGTAGTATCGGTGTTGAAAAACTGTTTTTT
CDR3aa: CASSIGVEKLFF
v_gene: TRBV19
j_gene: TRBJ1-4
d_gene: .
abundance: .

CDR3nt: TGTGCCAGCAGCCCCTTCGGAACCTTTAACTATGGCTACACCTTC
CDR3aa: CASSPFGTFNYGYTF
v_gene: TRBV7-9
j_gene: TRBJ1-2
d_gene: .
abundance: .

CDR3nt: TGCGCCAGCAGCTTGAGACTAGCGGGGGAGAATGAGCAGTTCTTC
CDR3aa: CASSLRLAGENEQFF
v_gene: TRBV5-1
j_gene: TRBJ2-1
d_gene: TRBD2
abundance: .

CDR3nt: TGCGCCAGCAGCCAGGAAACGCGGGGTGGGACTGAAGCTTTCTTT
CDR3aa: CASSQETRGGTEAFF
v_gene: TRBV4-3
j_gene: TRBJ1-1
d_gene: .
abundance: .

CDR3nt: TGTGCCAGCAGTTTTGAGGGCGCAGGCCTCCACTTT
CDR3aa: CASSFEGAGLHF
v_gene: TRBV28
j_gene: TRBJ1-6
d_gene: .
abundance: .

CDR3nt: TGCGCCAGCAGCCTAGGACTGAGAGGAAACACCATATATTTT
CDR3aa: CASSLGLRGNTIYF
v_gene: TRBV4-3
j_gene: TRBJ1-3
d_gene: .
abundance: .

CDR3nt: TGTGCCAGCAGCCCCGCCGGGGTTGAGACCCAGTACTTC
CDR3aa: CASSPAGVETQYF
v_gene: TRBV5-5
j_gene: TRBJ2-5
d_gene: .
abundance: .

CDR3nt: TGTGCCAGCAGCTTATCCTCCGGGACAGCCACCACAGATACGCAGTATTTT
CDR3aa: CASSLSSGTATTDTQYF
v_gene: TRBV11-1
j_gene: TRBJ2-3
d_gene: TRBD1
abundance: few

CDR3nt: TGCGCCAGCAGCTTTAGAGGGGGCATTAATGAAGCTTTCTTT
CDR3aa: CASSFRGGINEAFF
v_gene: TRBV5-1
j_gene: TRBJ1-1
d_gene: TRBD1
abundance: .

CDR3nt: TGTGCCAGCAGGCCAGACAGGTCGTCCCACGAGCAGTACTTC
CDR3aa: CASRPDRSSHEQYF
v_gene: TRBV27
j_gene: TRBJ2-7
d_gene: .
abundance: .